This TCR beta chain was obtained from a study of long-term antiretroviral therapy in people with HIV. immunoSEQ v3.0 was run at survey level. Sequencing used immunoSEQ multiplex PCR; TCRdb keeps in-frame clones, though not all of them. The sample yields roughly 44,000 clones, 90% to 95% seen once. Study conclusions and caveats: Unavailable data included ART adherence, viral resistance and therapy changes (switches in treatment). Dominant in the repertoire at all time points were clones expanded before ART.

Notes on this clone: Antigen: not known.

V was pared by 7 bases and J by 3 bases, with 13 bases between. The CDR3 has 14 amino acids. CDR1 and CDR2 (germline): SNHLY, FYNNEI. V is TRBV2 and J is TRBJ1-5; D gene ambiguous. The clonotype originates from a woman aged 45 to 65 with HIV. Sequencing used unsorted PBMCs, obtained 3.7 years after starting antiretroviral therapy. The CDR3, as DNA: TGTGCCAGCAACCTAGCCCCATACAATCAGCCCCAGCATTTT. Protein: CASNLAPYNQPQHF.